This T cell receptor (beta chain) emerged from a study of monozygotic twins with inflammatory bowel disease. Looked up from germline, CDR1 is KGHDR and CDR2 is SFDVKD. This CDR3 contains 15 residues. With the 5' RACE reads reprocessed, TCRdb shows one record per CDR3 protein and no DNA. The sample spans roughly 300,000 distinct CDR3 sequences; the ten largest clones claim 5.6%. The sample taken for sequencing was blood. The chain is built from TRBV24-1 and TRBJ2-7; TCRdb lists TRBD1, though no DNA is available to test this call. This sequence was found in a human donor with ulcerative colitis or Crohn's disease, or a healthy co-twin of an affected twin (not recorded which). The CDR3 loop is CATSDLGDPFYEQYF.